This T cell receptor (beta chain) was captured in a study of blood T cells in healthy people across ages. The sample, 9 to 10 milliliters of peripheral blood, was drawn from each donor. Isolation recovered at least 6.5 million PBMCs from every sample. For this clonotype: Antigen: not known.

Study-level results: Higher diversity, along with more naive CD4+ cells, distinguished long-lived donors from aged donors. It was not known whether donors were CMV positive (a possible confounder of expanded clonotype changes).

Combining a sample-barcoded 5' primer with a J-beta primer mix, a second PCR ran for about 6 to 12 cycles. MiXCR, applied by TCRdb to the 5' RACE reads, yields one record per CDR3 protein. Of roughly 800,000 distinct CDR3 sequences detected, roughly 60% appear once; the ten largest clones hold roughly 22%. The source material was blood. The receptor was derived from a man in his thirties or forties in good health.

The CDR3, as DNA: TGCGCCAGCAGCTACCGGACAGGGTACCAAGAGACCCAGTACTTC. Translated: CASSYRTGYQETQYF. The gene calls are TRBV5-1 and TRBJ2-5; the match to TRBD1 covers 8 bases. The ends lost 3 bases at V and 0 bases at J; junction bases unmatched: 4. The CDR3 totals 15 residues. The germline gives CDR1 SGHRS, CDR2 YFSETQ. Full variable domain (missing parts from reference TRBV5-1 and TRBJ2-5): KAGVTQTPRYLIKTRGQQVTLSCSPISGHRSVSWYQQTPGQGLQFLFEYFSETQRNKGNFPGRFSGRQFSNSRSEMNVSTLELGDSALYLCASSYRTGYQETQYFGPGTRLLVL.